Following are 24 T cell receptor beta chains from one sample sequenced in a study of a mutant IDH1 vaccine in newly diagnosed glioma. Noted time point: week 47, end of study. In the vaccine, a single dose held 300 ug of the mutant IDH1 20-mer peptide, along with topical imiquimod. The antigens for these receptors are not known. The repertoire was sequenced with immunoSEQ multiplex PCR; TCRdb's copy has only in-frame clones and lacks some. The sample has some 42,000 clones, 65% to 90% seen once. The input for sequencing was PBMCs, taken from a glioma patient whose treatment included an IDH1 peptide vaccine. These TCRs come from a man younger than 35 with glioma. Some clones in this sample may be carry-over from other donors' samples.

This chain connects TRBV7-6 to TRBJ2-7, with no clear D. Germline V gene sequence: CDR1 SGHVS, CDR2 FNYEAQ. The V end lost 1 base, the J end lost 4 bases, and 11 bases lay between the germline ends. The CDR3 loop spans 14 amino acids. CDR3 sequence (DNA): TGTGCCAGCAGCTTAGGACCCACGAGGTACGAGCAGTACTTC. Protein product: CASSLGPTRYEQYF.

This clone was seen a single time. The V gene is TRBV2, the J gene TRBJ1-4; the D gene is possibly TRBD1 (5 bases). CDR3 size: 13 residues. V was cut by 8 bases and J by 6 bases, with 13 bases left in between. Germline V gene sequence: CDR1 SNHLY, CDR2 FYNNEI. Written as DNA, the CDR3 is TGTGCCAGCCACCGTCGGGGGGATGAAAAACTGTTTTTT. This encodes CASHRRGDEKLFF.

The rearrangement links TRBV5-5 to TRBJ1-3; D unclear. Germline CDR1 and CDR2: SGHKS and YYEKEE (reference sequence). This CDR3 is built from 14 residues. The V gene lost 5 bases and the J gene lost 0 bases, with 9 bases spanning the gap. This chain's CDR3 is CASRREGSGNTIYF. CDR3 bases: TGTGCCAGCAGGCGAGAGGGCTCTGGAAACACCATATATTTT. Full variable domain (remainder filled in from reference TRBV5-5 and TRBJ1-3): DAGVTQSPTHLIKTRGQQVTLRCSPISGHKSVSWYQQVLGQGPQFIFQYYEKEERGRGNFPDRFSARQFPNYSSELNVNALLLGDSALYLCASRREGSGNTIYFGEGSWLTVV.

The chain combines TRBV13 with TRBJ2-2; D possibly corresponds to TRBD2 (5 bases). Between the trimmed V and J ends, which lost 2 bases and 0 bases, there was a span of 10 bases. The CDR3 covers 16 residues. Germline lookup yields CDR1 PRHDT and CDR2 FYEKMQ (reference sequence). CDR3 loop: CASSLLREANTGELFF. Here the CDR3 DNA reads TGTGCCAGCAGCTTATTACGGGAAGCGAACACCGGGGAGCTGTTTTTT. Based on the CDR3 plus reference TRBV13 and TRBJ2-2, the full variable domain is AAGVIQSPRHLIKEKRETATLKCYPIPRHDTVYWYQQGPGQDPQFLISFYEKMQSDKGSIPDRFSAQQFSDYHSELNMSSLELGDSALYFCASSLLREANTGELFFGEGSRLTVL.

The chain recombines TRBV11-3 with TRBJ1-1; D gene ambiguous. V dropped 1 base and J dropped 10 bases, with 13 bases sitting between them. The V gene's germline CDR1 is SGHNT and CDR2 YENEEA. The CDR3 is 13 residues long. CDR3 region: CASSLARDGVAFF. In DNA, the CDR3 is TGTGCCAGCAGCTTAGCGCGGGATGGCGTAGCTTTCTTT.

This rearrangement joins TRBV7-9 to TRBJ2-1; TRBD1 aligns across 8 bases. The germline gives CDR1 SEHNR, CDR2 FQNEAQ (reference sequence). The J segment lost 6 bases and the V segment lost 6 bases, leaving 10 bases of the junction unmatched. The CDR3 has 15 residues. The CDR3 bases are TGTGCCAGCAGTACCCAAGGACAGGGTATCAATGAGCAGTTCTTC. Translated, it gives CASSTQGQGINEQFF.

The CDR3 sequence: CASSHPSGVQEQYF. In nucleotides, the CDR3 is TGTGCCAGCAGCCATCCATCAGGGGTCCAGGAGCAGTACTTC. This chain uses TRBV5-6 with TRBJ2-7; D might be TRBD1 (6 bases). Trimming stripped 4 bases from V and 7 bases from J, with 18 bases between. Germline V gene lookup returns CDR1 SGHDT and CDR2 YYEEEE. The CDR3 runs to 14 residues.

There are a few counts of this clone. This chain uses TRBV19 with TRBJ1-1; 7 nucleotides match TRBD1. From germline, CDR1 is LNHDA and CDR2 SQIVND (reference sequence). The CDR3 totals 14 residues. V gave up 4 bases and J gave up 2 bases; unmatched junction bases: 4. CDR3 loop: CASSTGGPNTEAFF. The CDR3 nucleotides are TGTGCCAGTAGTACAGGGGGTCCCAACACTGAAGCTTTCTTT. Drawing the rest from reference TRBV19 and TRBJ1-1, the complete variable domain is DGGITQSPKYLFRKEGQNVTLSCEQNLNHDAMYWYRQDPGQGLRLIYYSQIVNDFQKGDIAEGYSVSREKKESFPLTVTSAQKNPTAFYLCASSTGGPNTEAFFGQGTRLTVV.

The chain joins TRBV15 to TRBJ1-4; D remains unclear. The germline V and J ends were trimmed by 8 bases and 4 bases, with 14 bases remaining between them. There are 14 residues in the CDR3. Germline assignment: CDR1 LNHNV and CDR2 YYDKDF (reference sequence). The CDR3 spells CATRPRGYNEKLFF. In nucleotides, the CDR3 is TGTGCCACCCGTCCCCGGGGTTATAATGAAAAACTGTTTTTT.

J is TRBJ1-1 and V is TRBV19, with D hard to call. Trimming stripped 1 base from V and 4 bases from J, with 4 bases between. Looked up from germline, CDR1 is LNHDA and CDR2 is SQIVND (reference sequence). This CDR3 comprises 12 residues. The DNA for the CDR3 is TGTGCCAGTAGTATAGGATTCACTGAAGCTTTCTTT. It yields the protein CASSIGFTEAFF.

The rearrangement joins TRBV6-5 to TRBJ1-2; 9 nucleotides line up with TRBD1. The CDR3 loop spans 15 amino acids. Trimming took 3 bases from V and 5 from J; bases not matched to a gene: 7. The germline V gene encodes CDR1 MNHEY and CDR2 SVGAGI. The CDR3 spells CASSYKGQGIYGYTF. The CDR3 DNA is TGTGCCAGCAGTTATAAGGGACAGGGCATTTATGGCTACACCTTC.

This clone has a handful of counts. The chain carries TRBV15 and TRBJ2-5, with D hard to call. CDR1 LNHNV and CDR2 YYDKDF come from the germline V gene (reference sequence). The CDR3 is 12 residues long. Trimming shortened V by 4 bases and J by 4 bases, and 7 bases separated the two germline ends. The CDR3 bases are TGTGCCACCAGCATGGGTGGAGAGACCCAGTACTTC. It translates to CATSMGGETQYF.

This clone was seen just once. The genes are TRBV30 and TRBJ2-7; D may correspond to TRBD1 or TRBD2 (5 bases each). Trimming took off 0 bases at V and 0 bases at J, with 18 bases between the two ends. The CDR3 extends over 17 amino acids. In germline, CDR1 is GTSNPN, CDR2 SVGIG (reference sequence). The CDR3 DNA reads as TGTGCCTGGAGTGTATTTGTGGGGGATCTCCTCTCCTACGAGCAGTACTTC. This codes for CAWSVFVGDLLSYEQYF.

This clone was observed once. This rearrangement joins TRBV4-2 to TRBJ1-5; no clear D. Germline V CDR1 and CDR2: LGHNA, YNFKEQ. V shed 0 bases and J shed 6 bases, with 6 bases lying between them. The CDR3 totals 13 residues. CDR3 amino acids: CASSQDDGQPQHF. CDR3 DNA: TGTGCCAGCAGCCAAGATGACGGTCAGCCCCAGCATTTT.

The table lists this clone with a few counts. The chain is built from TRBV4-1 and TRBJ1-2; D is unclear. V was clipped by 4 bases and J by 1 base, with 7 bases between them. CDR3 size: 13 residues. Germline values: CDR1 MGHRA, CDR2 YSYEKL. CDR3 loop: CASSPSNNYGYTF. DNA for the CDR3: TGCGCCAGCAGCCCCTCGAATAACTATGGCTACACCTTC.

The CDR3, as DNA: TGCGCCAGCAGCAGGGGGGTGGTGAATCAGCCCCAGCATTTT. It yields the protein CASSRGVVNQPQHF. V and J are TRBV4-3 and TRBJ1-5; D may be TRBD1 (6 bases). The germline V and J ends were trimmed by 5 bases and 4 bases, with 12 bases remaining between them. Germline V gene sequence: CDR1 LGHNA, CDR2 YSLEER. The CDR3 runs 14 residues.

The rearrangement uses TRBV6-6 and TRBJ2-3, with D unresolved. CDR3 length equals 13 residues. V lost 5 bases and J lost 0, with 6 bases in between. Germline loops: CDR1 MNHNY, CDR2 SVGAGI (reference sequence). The CDR3, as DNA: TGTGCCAGCAGTAAACTTAGCACAGATACGCAGTATTTT. It specifies CASSKLSTDTQYF.

The chain joins TRBV6-5 to TRBJ1-2; D is undetermined. CDR1 MNHEY and CDR2 SVGAGI come from the germline V gene. V was pared by 4 bases and J by 2 bases, with 8 bases between. The CDR3 extends over 13 amino acids. CDR3 sequence (DNA): TGTGCCAGCAGTTTAACAGCAAACTATGGCTACACCTTC. Translating gives CASSLTANYGYTF.

The CDR3 DNA sequence: TGTGCCAGCAGTGAACTAATGGGGAGTCCGTACGAGCAGTACTTC. Protein: CASSELMGSPYEQYF. J is TRBJ2-7 and V is TRBV6-1; D might be TRBD2 (5 bases). This CDR3 has 15 residues. V lost 2 bases, J lost 4 bases, and 15 bases lay in between. Germline V gives CDR1 MNHNS, CDR2 SASEGT.

The V call is TRBV5-1, the J call TRBJ1-6; no definite D call. Per the germline V gene, CDR1 is SGHRS and CDR2 is YFSETQ. The CDR3 runs 20 residues. Trimming pared 0 bases from V and 0 bases from J, leaving 19 bases between. The DNA for the CDR3 is TGCGCCAGCAGCTTGGTACCAAGGTCCGTAGGGAGCTCCTATAATTCACCCCTCCACTTT. Translation: CASSLVPRSVGSSYNSPLHF.

The chain joins TRBV29-1 to TRBJ2-7, with TRBD2 matching over 7 bases. In germline, CDR1 is SQVTM, CDR2 ANQGSEA. The CDR3 consists of 15 residues. V gave up 4 bases and J gave up 3 bases; unmatched junction bases: 12. The CDR3 reads CSVVDMGAGYYEQYF. DNA for the CDR3: TGCAGCGTTGTTGATATGGGAGCGGGGTACTACGAGCAGTACTTC.

The chain recombines TRBV4-1 with TRBJ2-1, with TRBD1 matching 7 bases. The CDR3 contains 15 residues. Germline V CDR1 and CDR2: MGHRA, YSYEKL. Germline trimming cut 2 bases from V and 9 bases from J; bases unmatched to any gene: 10. The CDR3 sequence is CASSQTGQVGREQFF. For the CDR3, the DNA is TGCGCCAGCAGCCAAACCGGACAGGTCGGGCGTGAGCAGTTCTTC.

V and J are TRBV19 and TRBJ1-5; tentative D call: TRBD1 (6 bases). The V end lost 1 base, the J end lost 0 bases, and 7 bases lay between the germline ends. CDR1 and CDR2 (germline): LNHDA, SQIVND (reference sequence). This CDR3 has 15 amino acids. CDR3 region: CASSIGTASNQPQHF. CDR3 nucleotide sequence: TGTGCCAGTAGTATAGGGACAGCTAGCAATCAGCCCCAGCATTTT.

The DNA of the CDR3 is TGCGCCAGCAGCCAGGAGCAGAGCAATCAGCCCCAGCATTTT. Translation gives CASSQEQSNQPQHF. The rearrangement uses TRBV4-1 and TRBJ1-5; D is unresolved. Germline CDR1 and CDR2: MGHRA and YSYEKL. The V gene lost 3 bases and the J gene lost 1 base, with 7 bases spanning the gap. The length of the CDR3 is 14 residues.